Listed here are 17 T cell receptor beta chains from one sample, sequenced in a study of blood T cell repertoires in COVID-19. Assay used: immunoSEQ multiplex PCR; TCRdb lists only in-frame clones, some missing. The data hold roughly 45,000 clones, with 85% observed a single time. Sequenced sample: peripheral blood. The receptors stem from a man aged 50 or older with active COVID-19.

About this clone itself: Other DNA sequences from this sample encode an identical CDR3 as well. The chain links TRBV27 to TRBJ2-1, with 9 positions matching TRBD2. The CDR3 has 15 residues. Germline CDR1 and CDR2: MNHEY and SMNVEV (reference sequence). The ends lost 4 bases at V and 2 bases at J; junction bases unmatched: 3. The DNA of the CDR3 is TGTGCCAGCAGTTCGTTAGCGGGAGCCTACAATGAGCAGTTCTTC. This gives the protein CASSSLAGAYNEQFF.

The genes are TRBV21-1 and TRBJ2-6; TRBD1, the table's D call, lacks a check against the DNA. TRBV21-1 is flagged as a pseudogene. The CDR3 extends over 18 amino acids. In DNA form, the CDR3 reads TGTGCCAGCAGCGATCCGGGACAGCCGAGGGGCGGGGCCAACGTCCTGACTTTC. It encodes CASSDPGQPRGGANVLTF.

The chain uses TRBV6-5 and TRBJ1-4, with 9 positions matching TRBD1. The CDR3 loop spans 14 amino acids. CDR1 MNHEY and CDR2 SVGAGI come from the germline V gene. The V gene end was trimmed by 6 bases and the J gene end by 3 bases; junction bases not matched to a gene: 2. CDR3 sequence: CASRGTGPNEKLFF. For the CDR3, the DNA is TGTGCCAGCAGAGGGACAGGGCCTAATGAAAAACTGTTTTTT.

The chain couples TRBV19 to TRBJ1-3; D is perhaps TRBD1 (6 bases). Germline assignment: CDR1 LNHDA and CDR2 SQIVND (reference sequence). This CDR3 is 15 amino acids long. The V end was cut by 4 bases, the J end by 4 bases, with 14 bases between. The CDR3 nucleotides read TGTGCCAGTAGTACCGGACAGCCCGGCGGAAACACCATATATTTT. Its translation: CASSTGQPGGNTIYF.

The V gene is TRBV19, the J gene TRBJ1-2; D unclear. V lost 6 bases and J lost 7, with 15 bases in between. The CDR3 extends over 13 amino acids. Germline-derived CDR1 and CDR2 are LNHDA and SQIVND (reference sequence). In nucleotides, the CDR3 is TGTGCCAGTAGCACCCCTCAGGTTCGTGGCTACACCTTC. Translating it yields CASSTPQVRGYTF.

The rearrangement uses TRBV29-1 and TRBJ2-3; D might be TRBD2 (7 bases). V was clipped by 3 bases and J by 4 bases, with 14 bases between them. The CDR3 length is 14 residues. Per germline, CDR1 SQVTM and CDR2 ANQGSEA. CDR3 in amino acids: CSVEGGRGADTQYF. CDR3 sequence (DNA): TGCAGCGTTGAGGGGGGGCGCGGTGCAGATACGCAGTATTTT.

The gene calls are TRBV9 and TRBJ2-2; 8 bases fit TRBD2. Germline V gene sequence: CDR1 SGDLS, CDR2 YYNGEE. The J segment lost 0 bases and the V segment lost 4 bases, leaving 2 bases of the junction unmatched. CDR3 length: 15 residues. CDR3 region: CASSLSGANTGELFF. CDR3 DNA sequence: TGTGCCAGCAGCCTTAGCGGGGCGAACACCGGGGAGCTGTTTTTT.

V gene TRBV7-8 combines with J gene TRBJ2-5, with TRBD1 as a possible D gene (6 bases). The V gene's germline CDR1 is SGHVS and CDR2 FQNEAQ. The CDR3 contains 13 residues. V was pared by 5 bases and J by 2 bases, with 9 bases between. This CDR3 is CASSPTGQETQYF. CDR3 sequence (DNA): TGTGCCAGCAGCCCAACAGGGCAAGAGACCCAGTACTTC.

CDR3 DNA sequence: TGTGCCAGCAGCTTAGGCTCCTGGACAGCCTCCTACAATGAGCAGTTCTTC. Protein sequence: CASSLGSWTASYNEQFF. The gene calls are TRBV7-9 and TRBJ2-1; possibly TRBD1 for D (6 bases). CDR3 size: 17 residues. V was clipped by 1 base and J by 0 bases, with 13 bases between them. Germline V gene sequence: CDR1 SEHNR, CDR2 FQNEAQ (reference sequence).

This clone was detected only a few times. The chain has TRBV7-6 and TRBJ2-5; maybe TRBD1 (6 bases). V lost 1 base and J 2 bases, leaving 14 bases between the germline ends. The length of the CDR3 is 16 residues. CDR1 and CDR2 (germline): SGHVS, FNYEAQ. The CDR3 DNA is TGTGCCAGCAGCTTAGGGTACAGGGTTGGACAAGAGACCCAGTACTTC. It specifies CASSLGYRVGQETQYF.

This clone was observed a single time. The V and J genes are TRBV23-1 and TRBJ2-7; possibly TRBD1 for D (5 bases). TRBV23-1 is an open reading frame whose function is uncertain. V dropped 6 bases and J dropped 0 bases, with 12 bases sitting between them. The CDR3 spans 14 residues. CDR3 in amino acids: CASSYQGDSYEQYF. For the CDR3, the DNA is TGCGCCAGCAGCTATCAAGGGGACTCCTACGAGCAGTACTTC.

V is TRBV7-2 and J is TRBJ2-1; a weak D match, TRBD2 (6 bases). The length of the CDR3 is 17 residues. Germline CDR1 reads SGHTA; CDR2 reads FQGNSA. The V end was cut by 5 bases, the J end by 4 bases, with 21 bases between. CDR3 DNA sequence: TGTGCCAGCAGCCTACCGGGGGTGCCTGTGGGTTACAATGAGCAGTTCTTC. Translated, it gives CASSLPGVPVGYNEQFF.

This chain uses TRBV28 with TRBJ1-1, with D perhaps matching TRBD1 (5 bases). Trimming took off 4 bases at V and 1 base at J, with 16 bases between the two ends. Germline lookup yields CDR1 MDHEN and CDR2 SYDVKM. The CDR3 contains 16 residues. In nucleotides, the CDR3 is TGTGCCAGCAGTTCCAATCCGGGGGAAGGGAACACTGAAGCTTTCTTT. This translates into CASSSNPGEGNTEAFF.

The chain couples TRBV7-2 to TRBJ1-2, with a possible D match to TRBD1 (6 bases). This CDR3 region has 13 residues. Germline loops: CDR1 SGHTA, CDR2 FQGNSA. V was clipped by 2 bases and J by 4 bases, with 8 bases between them. The CDR3 loop reads CASSLSGAYGYTF. Here the CDR3 DNA reads TGTGCCAGCAGCTTATCAGGGGCCTATGGCTACACCTTC.

The chain uses TRBV10-2 and TRBJ1-3; maybe TRBD1 (6 bases). Trimming pared 8 bases from V and 0 bases from J, leaving 14 bases between. The length of the CDR3 is 15 residues. Germline lookup yields CDR1 WSHSY and CDR2 SAAADI. Here the CDR3 reads CASWDGQFSGNTIYF. The CDR3, as DNA: TGCGCCAGCTGGGACGGACAGTTCTCTGGAAACACCATATATTTT.

The J gene is TRBJ2-3, the V gene TRBV18, with 8 nucleotides matching TRBD2. Losses at the gene ends were 3 bases for V and 4 bases for J; bases not matched to a gene: 6. Germline V gene lookup returns CDR1 KGHSH and CDR2 LQKENI. The CDR3 contains 15 residues. The CDR3 region is CASSPPGGQSDTQYF. Here the CDR3 DNA reads TGTGCCAGCTCACCCCCGGGGGGGCAATCAGATACGCAGTATTTT.

The chain links TRBV30 to TRBJ1-5; 10 bases are shared with TRBD1. Germline CDR1 reads GTSNPN; CDR2 reads SVGIG (reference sequence). Trimming at V came to 2 bases and at J to 7 bases, leaving 5 bases not matched to a gene. The CDR3 runs 14 residues. The DNA for the CDR3 is TGTGCCTGGAGTTTTGGACAGGGGGACCAGCCCCAGCATTTT. It is translated as CAWSFGQGDQPQHF.